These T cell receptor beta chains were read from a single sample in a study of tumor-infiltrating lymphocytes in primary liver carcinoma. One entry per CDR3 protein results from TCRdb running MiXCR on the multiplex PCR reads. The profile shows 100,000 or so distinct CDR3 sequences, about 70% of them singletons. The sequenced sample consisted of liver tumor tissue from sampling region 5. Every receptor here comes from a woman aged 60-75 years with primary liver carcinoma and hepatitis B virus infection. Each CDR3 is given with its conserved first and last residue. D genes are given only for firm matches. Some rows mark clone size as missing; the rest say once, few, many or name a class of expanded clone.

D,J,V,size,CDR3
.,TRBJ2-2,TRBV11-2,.,CVSSHEASGTGELFF
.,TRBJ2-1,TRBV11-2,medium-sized,CASSQGPNNEQFF
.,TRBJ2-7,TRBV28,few,CASSLSEWGNPGGNEQHF
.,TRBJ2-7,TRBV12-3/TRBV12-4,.,CASSQGNGGAGHYF
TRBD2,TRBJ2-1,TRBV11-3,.,CASSLLAGDYNEQLF
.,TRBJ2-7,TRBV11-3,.,CVSISRDGTYEQYF
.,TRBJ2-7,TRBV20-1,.,CSASKSVGGAYEQYF
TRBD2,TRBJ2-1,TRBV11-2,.,CASNTTSGRSNEQSF
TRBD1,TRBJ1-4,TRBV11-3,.,CASSIAPTGGIERLFF
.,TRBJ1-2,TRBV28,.,CVSKRTPVTYGYTF
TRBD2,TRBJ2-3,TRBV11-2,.,CASSLRLAGVGVFTDTQYF
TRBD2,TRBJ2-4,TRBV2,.,CASKTSANLQNIQYF
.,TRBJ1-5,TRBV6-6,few,CASSYPTEGGFQPQHF
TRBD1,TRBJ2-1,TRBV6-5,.,CASRGQGGYNVQLF
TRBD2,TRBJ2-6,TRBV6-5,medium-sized,CASRPHPLAGYLPPSISGANVLTF
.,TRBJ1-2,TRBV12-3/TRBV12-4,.,CASNVDDNYDYTF
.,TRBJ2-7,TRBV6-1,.,CASSDRGEKYF
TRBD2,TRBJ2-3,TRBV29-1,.,CSLEGGRGADTQHF
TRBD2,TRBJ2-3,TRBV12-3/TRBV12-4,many,CASSARLADTDTQYF
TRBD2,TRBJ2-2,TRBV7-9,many,CASSRSGRGNTGELFF
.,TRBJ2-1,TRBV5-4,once,CASSLTGSNLDGQFF
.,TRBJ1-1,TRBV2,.,CTSSEARFRPGTEAFF
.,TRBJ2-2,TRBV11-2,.,CASSRERAGRLFF
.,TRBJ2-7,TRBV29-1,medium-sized,CSVAPGSYEQYF
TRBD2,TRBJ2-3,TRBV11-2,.,CASGSGLARGRYF
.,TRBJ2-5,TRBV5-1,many,CASSGQPQETQYF
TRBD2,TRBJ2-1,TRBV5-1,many,CASSTPGLAGASEQFF
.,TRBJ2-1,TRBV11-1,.,CTSSEIRTGRERFF
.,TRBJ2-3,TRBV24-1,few,CATSDTTGFSTDTQYF
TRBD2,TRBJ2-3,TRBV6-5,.,CASSSSSAGGLGTDTQYF
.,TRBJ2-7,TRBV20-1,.,CTLRPPGTLREQYF
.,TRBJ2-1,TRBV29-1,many,CSVAPVNEQFF
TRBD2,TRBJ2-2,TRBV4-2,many,CASSQGLAEGSGELFF
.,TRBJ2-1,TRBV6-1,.,CARSDPSGTSYNEQFF
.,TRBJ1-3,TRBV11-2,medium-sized,CASSSRLPTDSSGNTIYF
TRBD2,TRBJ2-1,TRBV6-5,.,CANSYGRGISGRVNVQFF
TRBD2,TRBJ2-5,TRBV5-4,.,CASGLPLGGKSETQYF
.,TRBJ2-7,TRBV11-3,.,CVSSLGGTGAYKQYF